What follows is one TCR beta chain and its context. Its antigen is unknown. Measured with immunoSEQ multiplex PCR; TCRdb has only the in-frame clones, and not every one. This sample has 200,000 or so clones, with approximately 92% found just once. The entry originates in a study of T cell responses to AZD1222 COVID-19 vaccine. Study observations and caveats: Repertoire sampling happened only post peak T cell response. Once two AZD1222 doses were given, Spike-specific TCR breadth and depth went up.

The source of this sequence is an adult in good health. Sequencing used peripheral blood, obtained on day 0 of AZD1222 vaccination.

CDR3 nucleotides: TGTGCCAGCAGCCCTCCGCCGGGGGAGGGCACCGGGGAGCTGTTTTTT. Its protein is CASSPPPGEGTGELFF. The genes are TRBV7-9 and TRBJ2-2; 7 nucleotides match TRBD2. V lost 5 bases and J lost 4; bases outside the gene matches: 10. From germline, CDR1 is SEHNR and CDR2 FQNEAQ (reference sequence). The CDR3 has 16 amino acids.